A single sample is the source of the 8 T cell receptor beta chains below, sequenced in a study of cytomegalovirus exposure and HLA in healthy donors. Only in-frame clones appear in the TCRdb table, and some are missing; sequencing was by immunoSEQ multiplex PCR. The sample carries 140,000 or so clones, around 90% recorded once. Material: PBMCs. These receptors came from a man younger than 30 in good health and CMV-seropositive.

This chain connects TRBV11-2 to TRBJ2-7; perhaps TRBD2 as D (6 bases). This CDR3 is built from 17 residues. Trimming shortened V by 6 bases and J by 3 bases, and 24 bases separated the two germline ends. Germline V gives CDR1 SGHAT, CDR2 FQNNGV. CDR3 region: CASRRPGVAGNLYEQYF. CDR3 in DNA: TGTGCCAGCAGGCGACCTGGAGTTGCGGGGAACCTCTACGAGCAGTACTTC.

The genes are TRBV2 and TRBJ1-6; 7 positions agree with TRBD1. Losses at the gene ends were 0 bases for V and 5 bases for J; bases not matched to a gene: 4. CDR1 and CDR2 (germline): SNHLY, FYNNEI. The length of the CDR3 is 16 residues. The CDR3, as DNA: TGTGCCAGCAGTGAAGCAGGGGGCAGGAATAATTCACCCCTCCACTTT. Its translation is CASSEAGGRNNSPLHF.

This clone has just a few counts. This chain joins TRBV7-6 and TRBJ1-5, with unresolved D. CDR1 is SGHVS, CDR2 FNYEAQ, per germline. V lost 5 bases to trimming and J lost 1 base, with 9 bases between them. The CDR3 extends over 14 amino acids. In DNA, the CDR3 is TGTGCCAGCAGCCTCGGTCCGAGCAATCAGCCCCAGCATTTT. Residues: CASSLGPSNQPQHF.

The J gene is TRBJ2-5, the V gene TRBV6-1; possibly TRBD1 for D (6 bases). CDR3 length: 12 amino acids. The germline CDR1 and CDR2 sequences are MNHNS and SASEGT. V gave up 5 bases and J gave up 5 bases, with 9 bases separating them. The CDR3 region is CASSKRGETQYF. The CDR3 nucleotides read TGTGCCAGCAGTAAAAGGGGGGAGACCCAGTACTTC.

The V gene is TRBV30, the J gene TRBJ2-2; TRBD2 matches 12 bases. This CDR3 is 17 amino acids long. The J segment lost 0 bases and the V segment lost 3 bases, leaving 5 bases of the junction unmatched. Looked up from germline, CDR1 is GTSNPN and CDR2 is SVGIG (reference sequence). The CDR3 sequence: CAWSRTSGTPNTGELFF. Written as DNA, the CDR3 is TGTGCCTGGAGCAGGACTAGCGGGACCCCGAACACCGGGGAGCTGTTTTTT.

V and J are TRBV30 and TRBJ1-1; D is unclear. Germline V gene lookup returns CDR1 GTSNPN and CDR2 SVGIG (reference sequence). The length of the CDR3 is 11 residues. The V gene lost 4 bases and the J gene lost 3 bases, with 6 bases spanning the gap. The CDR3 region is CAWIVYTEAFF. The DNA for the CDR3 is TGTGCCTGGATCGTTTACACTGAAGCTTTCTTT.

The table lists this clone with a few counts. The chain employs TRBV30 and TRBJ1-2; D is undetermined. CDR3 length: 14 residues. CDR1 and CDR2 (germline): GTSNPN, SVGIG (reference sequence). Trimming shortened V by 2 bases and J by 0 bases, and 10 bases separated the two germline ends. CDR3 amino acids: CAWSQFRTNYGYTF. The CDR3 DNA is TGTGCCTGGAGTCAATTCAGGACTAACTATGGCTACACCTTC.

This clone was found a few times. The CDR3 sequence: CASSFGQENTEAFF. Here the CDR3 DNA reads TGTGCCAGCAGCTTCGGACAGGAGAACACTGAAGCTTTCTTT. The V and J genes are TRBV5-4 and TRBJ1-1, with 7 bases fitting TRBD1. The J segment lost 1 base and the V segment lost 2 bases, leaving 2 bases of the junction unmatched. Per germline, CDR1 SGHNT and CDR2 YYREEE (reference sequence). The CDR3 has 14 amino acids. Filled out from reference TRBV5-4 and TRBJ1-1, the complete variable domain reads ETGVTQSPTHLIKTRGQQVTLRCSSQSGHNTVSWYQQALGQGPQFIFQYYREEENGRGNFPPRFSGLQFPNYSSELNVNALELDDSALYLCASSFGQENTEAFFGQGTRLTVV.